Each of the 25 T cell receptor beta chains below was sequenced from the same sample in a study of Ad26.COV2.S vaccination and SARS-CoV-2 variants. Treatment indicated: approximately 18 received Ad26.COV2.S at low or high dose, single or two shots; several received placebo; per-sample allocation not given. After the first vaccine or placebo injection, samples were drawn on day 63. Generated by immunoSEQ multiplex PCR, the TCRdb table keeps only in-frame clones and is missing some. The sample has some 350,000 clones; 85% are singletons. The sequences come from peripheral blood, collected in a trial of Ad26.COV2.S vaccine versus placebo. These TCRs come from a person aged 18-65 years who received the Ad26.COV2.S COVID-19 vaccine or a placebo.

This chain links TRBV4-3 with TRBJ2-7; TRBD1 agrees at 10 bases. Germline V CDR1 and CDR2: LGHNA, YSLEER. This CDR3 has 18 residues. V dropped 0 bases and J dropped 4; count of bases not matched to a gene: 12. CDR3 nucleotide sequence: TGCGCCAGCAGCCAAGATGTCGACGCGGGACAGGGGTCGTACGAGCAGTACTTC. Its protein is CASSQDVDAGQGSYEQYF.

The V gene is TRBV4-3, the J gene TRBJ1-4, with 8 bases matching TRBD1. The V segment lost 2 bases and the J segment 3 bases; nucleotides outside the gene matches: 2. The germline CDR1 and CDR2 sequences are LGHNA and YSLEER. This CDR3 has 15 amino acids. The CDR3 sequence is CASSQRQGSNEKLFF. DNA of the CDR3: TGCGCCAGCAGCCAACGACAGGGGTCTAATGAAAAACTGTTTTTT.

The rearrangement links TRBV6-5 to TRBJ2-1; possibly TRBD1 or TRBD2 for D (5 bases each). Germline CDR1 reads MNHEY; CDR2 reads SVGAGI. The CDR3 has 13 residues. V was shortened by 4 bases and J by 6 bases, with 10 bases between the two germline ends. The CDR3 DNA follows: TGTGCCAGCAGTTCCCCAGGGAGCAATGAGCAGTTCTTC. This codes for CASSSPGSNEQFF.

This chain connects TRBV7-8 to TRBJ1-1; a possible D gene is TRBD1 (5 bases). V was trimmed by 5 bases and J by 7 bases, leaving 17 bases between them. The CDR3 covers 14 residues. CDR1 SGHVS and CDR2 FQNEAQ come from the germline V gene. CDR3 sequence reads: CASSPGQGQFEAFF. The CDR3 DNA reads TGTGCCAGCAGCCCCGGACAAGGTCAATTTGAAGCTTTCTTT.

The chain carries TRBV9 and TRBJ1-2; D gene uncertain. Germline loops: CDR1 SGDLS, CDR2 YYNGEE. The germline V and J ends were trimmed by 4 bases and 8 bases, with 18 bases remaining between them. CDR3 length: 14 residues. In nucleotides, the CDR3 is TGTGCCAGCAGCCCACATCAGGCTATGGGCGGCTACACCTTC. It encodes CASSPHQAMGGYTF. The full variable domain, in which reference TRBV9 and TRBJ1-2 provide the parts outside the CDR3, is DSGVTQTPKHLITATGQRVTLRCSPRSGDLSVYWYQQSLDQGLQFLIQYYNGEERAKGNILERFSAQQFPDLHSELNLSSLELGDSALYFCASSPHQAMGGYTFGSGTRLTVV.

CDR3 region: CASSHRLAGGQETQYF. Here the CDR3 DNA reads TGTGCCAGCAGCCACCGACTAGCGGGGGGACAAGAGACCCAGTACTTC. This chain links TRBV7-9 with TRBJ2-5; 13 bases are shared with TRBD2. The CDR3 totals 16 residues. CDR1 is SEHNR, CDR2 FQNEAQ, per germline (reference sequence). V trimming: 5 bases; J trimming: 2 bases; junction bases outside the gene matches: 5. Complete variable domain (other parts from reference TRBV7-9 and TRBJ2-5): DTGVSQNPRHKITKRGQNVTFRCDPISEHNRLYWYRQTLGQGPEFLTYFQNEAQLEKSRLLSDRFSAERPKGSFSTLEIQRTEQGDSAMYLCASSHRLAGGQETQYFGPGTRLLVL.

The rearrangement links TRBV6-6 to TRBJ1-6; 7 bases agree with TRBD1. V was clipped by 2 bases and J by 9 bases; unmatched bases: 7. From germline, CDR1 is MNHNY and CDR2 SVGAGI (reference sequence). This CDR3 has 15 residues. The CDR3 region has the DNA TGTGCCAGCAGTTACGAGGGGGCGCGTGGTTCACCCCTCCACTTT. Translated: CASSYEGARGSPLHF.

In DNA, the CDR3 is TGTGCCAGCAGCTTTCCCAGGGGTTCCTCCTACAATGAGCAGTTCTTC. This sequence encodes CASSFPRGSSYNEQFF. This sequence joins TRBV5-4 and TRBJ2-1, with a tentative D call TRBD1 (6 bases). The germline V and J ends were trimmed by 2 bases and 0 bases, with 12 bases remaining between them. The V gene's germline CDR1 is SGHNT and CDR2 YYREEE (reference sequence). The CDR3 runs 16 residues.

The gene calls are TRBV7-2 and TRBJ1-6; D remains unclear. The CDR3 totals 12 residues. Germline V CDR1 and CDR2: SGHTA, FQGNSA. V was cut by 6 bases and J by 7 bases, with 7 bases left in between. The CDR3 spells CASSSRNSPLHF. The CDR3 DNA follows: TGTGCCAGCAGTTCGAGAAATTCACCCCTCCACTTT.

The chain couples TRBV13 to TRBJ1-2; 8 bases align to TRBD1. CDR1 is PRHDT, CDR2 FYEKMQ, per germline (reference sequence). Trimming cost V 5 bases and J 4 bases; bases outside gene matches: 12. This CDR3 has 16 amino acids. The CDR3 DNA follows: TGTGCCAGCAGCCCTGGGACAGGCAGGTCTCGCTATGGCTACACCTTC. Its translation is CASSPGTGRSRYGYTF.

DNA for the CDR3: TGTGCCAGCTCACCAGGGCAAACCGGGGAGCTGTTTTTT. Translating gives CASSPGQTGELFF. The chain combines TRBV18 with TRBJ2-2; D remains ambiguous. V was pared by 2 bases and J by 5 bases, with 6 bases between. This CDR3 is built from 13 residues. CDR1 and CDR2 (germline): KGHSH, LQKENI. Based on the CDR3 plus reference TRBV18 and TRBJ2-2, the full variable domain is NAGVMQNPRHLVRRRGQEARLRCSPMKGHSHVYWYRQLPEEGLKFMVYLQKENIIDESGMPKERFSAEFPKEGPSILRIQQVVRGDSAAYFCASSPGQTGELFFGEGSRLTVL.

Points on this clone: A junction boundary mismatches the germline segment, possibly from a read error. This sequence joins TRBV6-5 and TRBJ2-1, with D perhaps TRBD1 (7 bases). The CDR3 contains 14 residues. Germline assignment: CDR1 MNHEY and CDR2 SVGAGI. Written as DNA, the CDR3 is TGTGCCGGCAGGGGGGACTCAAAGAGAGGTGAGCAGTTCTTC. It translates to CAGRGDSKRGEQFF.

The V call is TRBV3-1 (or the pseudogene TRBV3-2), the J call TRBJ1-1; TRBD1 might be the D (6 bases). The V and J ends lost 3 bases and 5 bases respectively, with 19 bases between them. Per germline, CDR1 LGHDT and CDR2 YNNKEL (reference sequence). The CDR3 runs 16 residues. As DNA, the CDR3 is TGTGCCAGCAGCCAGCCGACAGGAAGGGGCTTGACTGAAGCTTTCTTT. Amino acids: CASSQPTGRGLTEAFF.

The rearrangement uses TRBV5-6 and TRBJ2-3; 10 bases align to TRBD1. Germline loops: CDR1 SGHDT, CDR2 YYEEEE. V dropped 4 bases and J dropped 4; count of bases not matched to a gene: 6. CDR3 length: 15 residues. The CDR3 protein is CASSLDRGGADTQYF. The CDR3 DNA reads TGTGCCAGCAGCCTGGACAGGGGGGGCGCAGATACGCAGTATTTT.

V is TRBV6-4 and J is TRBJ2-2, with a tentative D call TRBD2 (5 bases). Trimming cost V 7 bases and J 1 base, with 10 bases left between them. This CDR3 region has 14 residues. Germline CDR1 and CDR2: MRHNA and SNTAGT. In DNA, the CDR3 is TGTGCCAGCAAAGGAGGTGGGAACACCGGGGAGCTGTTTTTT. Translation gives CASKGGGNTGELFF.

The chain links TRBV27 to TRBJ2-7; possibly TRBD1 for D (7 bases). Between the trimmed V and J ends, which lost 2 bases and 3 bases, there was a span of 14 bases. In germline, CDR1 is MNHEY, CDR2 SMNVEV (reference sequence). The CDR3 sequence is 15 residues long. In DNA form, the CDR3 reads TGTGCCAGCAGTTTAGGTTCAGGGGGGTACTACGAGCAGTACTTC. As protein: CASSLGSGGYYEQYF.

This clone is a singleton in its sample. The chain links TRBV19 to TRBJ2-4, with 9 bases matching TRBD1. Trimming removed 6 bases from V and 0 bases from J; junction bases left unmatched: 9. Germline assignment: CDR1 LNHDA and CDR2 SQIVND (reference sequence). The CDR3 is 17 residues long. CDR3 amino acids: CASRQGALSVAKNIQYF. CDR3 nucleotide sequence: TGTGCCAGTAGACAGGGGGCGCTTTCGGTAGCCAAAAACATTCAGTACTTC.

The chain employs TRBV5-4 and TRBJ2-2, with D tentatively TRBD2 (5 bases). This CDR3 spans 14 amino acids. Germline values: CDR1 SGHNT, CDR2 YYREEE (reference sequence). Trimming stripped 0 bases from V and 4 bases from J, with 7 bases between. The CDR3 loop reads CASSLAEGTGELFF. The CDR3 bases are TGTGCCAGCAGCTTGGCAGAGGGCACCGGGGAGCTGTTTTTT.

The gene calls are TRBV7-6 and TRBJ2-7, with D perhaps matching TRBD2 (6 bases). Germline V CDR1 and CDR2: SGHVS, FNYEAQ. There are 15 residues in the CDR3. Between the trimmed V and J ends, which lost 4 bases and 9 bases, there was a span of 22 bases. Here the CDR3 reads CASSSTPGVDSGQYF. CDR3 in DNA: TGTGCCAGCAGCTCCACCCCGGGGGTCGATTCTGGGCAGTACTTC.

The rearrangement links TRBV7-6 to TRBJ1-6; TRBD1 matches 7 bases. This CDR3 is built from 15 residues. V shed 5 bases and J 12 bases; nucleotides not matched to a gene: 13. The V gene's germline CDR1 is SGHVS and CDR2 FNYEAQ. The CDR3 spells CASSQGVRDGLPLHF. The CDR3 nucleotides are TGTGCCAGCAGCCAGGGGGTCAGGGACGGCTTACCCCTCCACTTT.

In its sample, this clone was seen once. The V gene is TRBV6-2 or TRBV6-3, the J gene TRBJ2-5, with TRBD2 as a possible D gene (6 bases). The CDR3 is 14 residues long. Germline V gene lookup returns CDR1 MNHEY and CDR2 SVGEGT. V was cut by 4 bases and J by 1 base, with 10 bases left in between. CDR3 sequence: CASSWAGIQETQYF. For the CDR3, the DNA is TGTGCCAGCAGTTGGGCGGGGATCCAAGAGACCCAGTACTTC.

V usage is TRBV19 and J usage is TRBJ1-2, with a possible D match to TRBD1 (6 bases). This CDR3 region has 13 residues. From germline, CDR1 is LNHDA and CDR2 SQIVND (reference sequence). V lost 4 bases to trimming and J lost 4 bases, with 10 bases between them. CDR3 DNA sequence: TGTGCCAGTAGTAACAGGGAGGGCTATGGCTACACCTTC. It translates to CASSNREGYGYTF.

The chain links TRBV18 to TRBJ1-5; no reliable D call. This CDR3 has 15 residues. V dropped 4 bases and J dropped 0 bases, with 10 bases sitting between them. Germline CDR1 is KGHSH and CDR2 is LQKENI. This CDR3 is CASSRAEDSNQPQHF. CDR3 sequence (DNA): TGTGCCAGCTCACGGGCAGAGGATAGCAATCAGCCCCAGCATTTT.

The chain couples TRBV30 to TRBJ1-2; D unresolved. Germline CDR1 reads GTSNPN; CDR2 reads SVGIG (reference sequence). This CDR3 comprises 13 residues. V gave up 8 bases and J gave up 3 bases, with 16 bases separating them. The CDR3 nucleotides are TGTGCCGGCTACACGCAGAGGGACTATGGCTACACCTTC. Translated, it gives CAGYTQRDYGYTF.

The chain couples TRBV15 to TRBJ2-7; 10 bases are shared with TRBD2. The V segment lost 1 base and the J segment 0 bases; nucleotides outside the gene matches: 0. The CDR3 contains 15 residues. Germline V lookup: CDR1 LNHNV, CDR2 YYDKDF (reference sequence). This chain's CDR3 is CATSRASGSSYEQYF. The CDR3 DNA is TGTGCCACCAGCAGAGCTAGCGGGAGCTCCTACGAGCAGTACTTC.